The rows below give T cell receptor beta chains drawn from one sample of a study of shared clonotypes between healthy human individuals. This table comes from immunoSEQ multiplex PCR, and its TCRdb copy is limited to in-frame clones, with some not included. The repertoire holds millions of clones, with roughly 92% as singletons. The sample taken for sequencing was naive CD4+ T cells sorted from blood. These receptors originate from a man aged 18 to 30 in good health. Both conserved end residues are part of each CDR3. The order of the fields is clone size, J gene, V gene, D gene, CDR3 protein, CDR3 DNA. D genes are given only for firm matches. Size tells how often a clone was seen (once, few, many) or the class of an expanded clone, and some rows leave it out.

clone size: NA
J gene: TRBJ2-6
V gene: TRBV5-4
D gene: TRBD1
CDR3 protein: CASSRQGATGANVLTF
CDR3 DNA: TGTGCCAGCAGCCGACAGGGGGCAACTGGGGCCAACGTCCTGACTTTC

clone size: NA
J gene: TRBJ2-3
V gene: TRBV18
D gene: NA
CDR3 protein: CASSPPGVMFSDF
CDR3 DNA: TGTGCCAGCTCACCGCCAGGGGTCATGTTCTCGGATTTT

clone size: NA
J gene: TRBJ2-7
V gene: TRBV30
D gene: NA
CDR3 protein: CAWSVGGSAYEQYF
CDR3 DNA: TGTGCCTGGAGTGTCGGGGGCTCCGCCTACGAGCAGTACTTC

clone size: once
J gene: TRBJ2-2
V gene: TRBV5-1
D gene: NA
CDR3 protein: CATSTGNTGELFF
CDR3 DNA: TGCGCCACCTCGACAGGGAACACCGGGGAGCTGTTTTTT

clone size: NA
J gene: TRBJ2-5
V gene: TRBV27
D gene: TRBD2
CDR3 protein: CASSFETSGSRGQETQYF
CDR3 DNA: TGTGCCAGCAGTTTCGAGACTAGCGGGAGTAGAGGCCAAGAGACCCAGTACTTC

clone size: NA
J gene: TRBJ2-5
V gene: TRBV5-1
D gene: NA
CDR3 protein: CASSSGGRETQYF
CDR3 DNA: TGCGCCAGCAGTTCGGGGGGCAGGGAGACCCAGTACTTC

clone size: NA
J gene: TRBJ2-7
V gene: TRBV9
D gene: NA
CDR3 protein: CASSVGGDGARLYPRLYEQYF
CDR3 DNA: TGTGCCAGCAGCGTAGGAGGAGACGGGGCGAGACTCTATCCGCGACTCTACGAGCAGTACTTC

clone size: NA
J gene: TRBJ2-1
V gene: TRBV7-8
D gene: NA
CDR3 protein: CASNFRGTYNEQFF
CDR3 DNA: TGTGCCAGCAATTTCAGGGGTACCTACAATGAGCAGTTCTTC

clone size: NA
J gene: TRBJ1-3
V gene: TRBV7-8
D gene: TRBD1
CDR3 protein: CASSWYSPGQGRNTIYF
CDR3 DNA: TGTGCCAGCAGCTGGTACTCTCCGGGACAGGGGAGAAACACCATATATTTT

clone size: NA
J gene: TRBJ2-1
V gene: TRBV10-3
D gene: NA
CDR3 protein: CAIRIRDMAGQFF
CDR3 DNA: TGTGCCATCAGGATCCGGGACATGGCAGGGCAGTTCTTC

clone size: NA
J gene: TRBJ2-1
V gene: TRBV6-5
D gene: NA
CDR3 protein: CASKGPYNEQFF
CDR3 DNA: TGTGCCTCCAAGGGGCCTTACAATGAGCAGTTCTTC

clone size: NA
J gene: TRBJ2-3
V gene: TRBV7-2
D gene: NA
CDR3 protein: CASSLGGRTSTDTQYF
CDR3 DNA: TGTGCCAGCAGCTTAGGCGGCAGGACGAGCACAGATACGCAGTATTTT

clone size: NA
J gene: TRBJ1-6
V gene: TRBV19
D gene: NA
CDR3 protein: CASSITRGADYNSPLHF
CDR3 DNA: TGTGCCAGTAGTATTACAAGAGGGGCGGACTATAATTCACCCCTCCACTTT

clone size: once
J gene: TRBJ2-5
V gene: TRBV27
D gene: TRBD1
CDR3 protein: CASTEQGAETQYF
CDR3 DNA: TGTGCCAGCACGGAGCAGGGGGCAGAGACCCAGTACTTC

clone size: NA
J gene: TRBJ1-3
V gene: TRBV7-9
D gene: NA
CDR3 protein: CASRSTGTPGNTIYF
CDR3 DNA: TGTGCCAGCAGATCCACCGGGACACCTGGAAACACCATATATTTT

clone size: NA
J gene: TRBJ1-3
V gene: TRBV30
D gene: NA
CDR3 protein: CAWSVRRGPGNTIYF
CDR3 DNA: TGTGCCTGGAGTGTACGTCGGGGGCCGGGAAACACCATATATTTT

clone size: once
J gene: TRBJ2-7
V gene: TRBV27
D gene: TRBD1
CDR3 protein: CASSLLGQPYEQYF
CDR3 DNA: TGTGCCAGCAGTTTATTGGGACAGCCCTACGAGCAGTACTTC

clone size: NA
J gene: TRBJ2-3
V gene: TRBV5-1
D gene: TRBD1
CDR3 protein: CASSDRGDSTDTQYF
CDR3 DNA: TGCGCCAGCAGCGACAGGGGGGATAGCACAGATACGCAGTATTTT

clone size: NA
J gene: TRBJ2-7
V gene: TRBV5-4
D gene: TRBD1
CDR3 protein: CASSWTGAYEQYF
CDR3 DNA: TGTGCCAGCAGCTGGACAGGGGCCTACGAGCAGTACTTC

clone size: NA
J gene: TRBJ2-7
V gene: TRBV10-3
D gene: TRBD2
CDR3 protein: CAISGTKTYEQYF
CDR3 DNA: TGTGCCATCAGCGGGACTAAGACCTACGAGCAGTACTTC

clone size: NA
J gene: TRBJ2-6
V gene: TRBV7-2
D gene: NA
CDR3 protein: CACLLTGANVLTF
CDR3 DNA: TGTGCCTGCTTGTTGACTGGGGCCAACGTCCTGACTTTC